This T cell receptor (beta chain) is from a study of T-cell memory formation after mild COVID-19. Study in general: There were largely donor-specific TCR clusters.

MiXCR, applied by TCRdb to the 5' RACE reads, yields one record per CDR3 protein. The sample lists some 450,000 distinct CDR3 sequences, about 19% occurring once. Study-level points and caveats: Contracting clones from day 15 to 85 showed balanced CD4/CD8; later expanders favored CD4+. Most CD4+ clones that shrank were in CM and EM, while CD8+ ones turned up in EMRA.

The germline V and J ends were trimmed by 0 bases and 9 bases, with 8 bases remaining between them. CDR3 length equals 12 residues. Germline lookup yields CDR1 GTSNPN and CDR2 SVGIG (reference sequence). This clonotype was seen a handful of times. What it recognizes is unknown. The clonotype comes from an adult woman who had mild COVID-19 (a few samples of this study predate the infection). Cell type and time point are not known. Sequencing was performed on PBMCs or a T cell subset sorted from them (not recorded which). The chain recombines TRBV30 with TRBJ2-2; D uncertain. The CDR3 loop reads CAWSVDGWELFF. In DNA, the CDR3 is TGTGCCTGGAGTGTAGACGGATGGGAGCTGTTTTTT.